Presented here are 18 T cell receptor beta chains from one specimen sequenced in a study of cytomegalovirus exposure and HLA in healthy donors. PCR primers comprised 60 Vbeta and 13 Jbeta primers. Assay used: immunoSEQ multiplex PCR; TCRdb lists only in-frame clones, some missing. The table has tens of thousands of clones, around four fifths seen once. The sample consisted of PBMCs. These receptors all stem from a man aged 50 to 59 in good health and CMV-seropositive.

The chain has TRBV19 and TRBJ2-1, with 9 nucleotides matching TRBD2. This CDR3 has 20 residues. Trimming removed 5 bases from V and 4 bases from J; junction bases left unmatched: 21. Germline V gene sequence: CDR1 LNHDA, CDR2 SQIVND (reference sequence). As DNA, the CDR3 is TGTGCCAGTAGTTTTACACCACCTCGCTCCGCGGGAGGGCCTTACAATGAGCAGTTCTTC. It yields the protein CASSFTPPRSAGGPYNEQFF.

The DNA for the CDR3 is TGTGCCAGCAGCACCCCGACTAGGTGGTACGAGCAGTACTTC. The encoded protein is CASSTPTRWYEQYF. This sequence joins TRBV7-9 and TRBJ2-7, with D maybe TRBD2 (6 bases). Trimming stripped 5 bases from V and 4 bases from J, with 15 bases between. The CDR3 loop spans 14 amino acids. Germline CDR1 and CDR2: SEHNR and FQNEAQ (reference sequence).

The chain is built from TRBV9 and TRBJ2-3; D perhaps matches TRBD1 (6 bases). The CDR3 totals 13 residues. Germline CDR1 is SGDLS and CDR2 is YYNGEE. V lost 4 bases and J lost 12, with 18 bases in between. Written as DNA, the CDR3 is TGTGCCAGCAGCAATGGGGGCAGCCCTACCCAGTATTTT. Its protein product is CASSNGGSPTQYF. Supplemented by reference TRBV9 and TRBJ2-3, the full variable domain reads DSGVTQTPKHLITATGQRVTLRCSPRSGDLSVYWYQQSLDQGLQFLIQYYNGEERAKGNILERFSAQQFPDLHSELNLSSLELGDSALYFCASSNGGSPTQYFGPGTRLTVL.

The rearrangement links TRBV25-1 to TRBJ2-3; TRBD1 matches 7 bases. V gave up 2 bases and J gave up 3 bases; unmatched junction bases: 8. The CDR3 has 16 residues. Germline CDR1 and CDR2: MGHDK and SYGVNS. This chain's CDR3 is CASSEGIGGVTDTQYF. In DNA, the CDR3 is TGTGCCAGCAGTGAAGGAATAGGGGGCGTAACAGATACGCAGTATTTT.

There are a few counts of this clone. The chain joins TRBV2 to TRBJ2-2; 7 bases agree with TRBD1. Germline CDR1 reads SNHLY; CDR2 reads FYNNEI. The V segment lost 7 bases and the J segment 3 bases; nucleotides outside the gene matches: 5. The CDR3 is 14 amino acids. The CDR3 bases are TGTGCCAGCAAGGGGGCGACTCACACCGGGGAGCTGTTTTTT. It translates to CASKGATHTGELFF.

DNA of the CDR3: TGTGCCAGCAGTTTAACCCGGTTAAACGAGCAGTACTTC. Translation: CASSLTRLNEQYF. The chain employs TRBV27 and TRBJ2-7; the D is unclear. Germline-derived CDR1 and CDR2 are MNHEY and SMNVEV (reference sequence). The CDR3 has 13 amino acids. V lost 2 bases and J lost 5, with 10 bases in between.

The chain is built from TRBV7-2 and TRBJ2-5; 8 positions match TRBD2. The germline V gene encodes CDR1 SGHTA and CDR2 FQGNSA. Losses at the gene ends were 5 bases for V and 5 bases for J; bases not matched to a gene: 10. The CDR3 extends over 15 amino acids. In DNA, the CDR3 is TGTGCCAGCAGCAGCGACGGGAGGGCCGGGGAGACCCAGTACTTC. Its translation: CASSSDGRAGETQYF.

The chain recombines TRBV9 with TRBJ1-1, with 8 bases identical to TRBD1. Germline V gene data show CDR1 as SGDLS and CDR2 as YYNGEE. The CDR3 spans 15 residues. V lost 2 bases to trimming and J lost 3 bases; unmatched junction nucleotides: 6. The CDR3 reads CASSVTGAPDTEAFF. CDR3 nucleotides: TGTGCCAGCAGCGTGACAGGGGCCCCGGACACTGAAGCTTTCTTT.

V is TRBV7-3 and J is TRBJ2-7, with TRBD1 identical over 8 bases. Germline assignment: CDR1 SGHTA and CDR2 FQGTGA. V shed 4 bases, J shed 4 bases, and the junction held 9 bases outside the gene matches. The CDR3 is made up of 15 amino acids. CDR3 DNA sequence: TGTGCCAGCAGCTCATCCGGGACAGGACTATACGAGCAGTACTTC. Translated: CASSSSGTGLYEQYF.

V usage is TRBV6-5 and J usage is TRBJ2-7, with TRBD1 as a possible D gene (6 bases). The CDR3 length is 12 residues. Trimming left V 4 bases short and J 6 bases short, with 10 bases between. CDR1 and CDR2 from the germline V gene are MNHEY and SVGAGI. The CDR3 is CASSSRGGEQYF. CDR3 in DNA: TGTGCCAGCAGTTCCAGGGGCGGCGAGCAGTACTTC.

V usage is TRBV2 and J usage is TRBJ2-7; 7 bases line up with TRBD1. Germline lookup yields CDR1 SNHLY and CDR2 FYNNEI. CDR3 size: 14 residues. V shed 5 bases, J shed 3 bases, and the junction held 7 bases outside the gene matches. Here the CDR3 DNA reads TGTGCCAGCAGTTTGTTACGGGACAGCTACGAGCAGTACTTC. Residues: CASSLLRDSYEQYF.

The rearrangement uses TRBV5-1 and TRBJ2-7, with TRBD1 as a possible D gene (5 bases). CDR3 length: 14 amino acids. Germline V lookup: CDR1 SGHRS, CDR2 YFSETQ. V lost 0 bases to trimming and J lost 3 bases, with 10 bases between them. In DNA, the CDR3 is TGCGCCAGCAGCTTGGTTCAGGGAAACTACGAGCAGTACTTC. This translates into CASSLVQGNYEQYF.

The V and J genes are TRBV4-2 and TRBJ2-7, with a possible D match to TRBD2 (5 bases). Trimming shortened V by 0 bases and J by 1 base, and 16 bases separated the two germline ends. Germline V gives CDR1 LGHNA, CDR2 YNFKEQ. This CDR3 is 17 amino acids long. Here the CDR3 reads CASSQDGLAPGSYEQYF. In nucleotides, the CDR3 is TGTGCCAGCAGCCAAGATGGCCTAGCACCGGGGTCCTACGAGCAGTACTTC.

The rearrangement uses TRBV9 and TRBJ2-3; 7 bases map to TRBD1. This CDR3 contains 13 residues. The J segment lost 0 bases and the V segment lost 5 bases, leaving 0 bases of the junction unmatched. In germline, CDR1 is SGDLS, CDR2 YYNGEE. The CDR3 sequence is CASRGQSTDTQYF. CDR3 sequence (DNA): TGTGCCAGCAGGGGACAGAGCACAGATACGCAGTATTTT.

The chain carries TRBV5-1 and TRBJ2-3; 12 nucleotides match TRBD2. Germline V CDR1 and CDR2: SGHRS, YFSETQ. The length of the CDR3 is 18 residues. After removal of 1 base from V and 0 bases from J, the junction contained 6 bases not matched to a gene. This chain's CDR3 is CASSLPGLAGASTDTQYF. In DNA form, the CDR3 reads TGCGCCAGCAGCTTGCCGGGACTAGCGGGTGCTAGCACAGATACGCAGTATTTT.

The rearrangement links TRBV6-6 to TRBJ1-5; 7 positions match TRBD1. Trimming removed 0 bases from V and 2 bases from J; junction bases left unmatched: 1. The length of the CDR3 is 15 residues. The V gene's germline CDR1 is MNHNY and CDR2 SVGAGI (reference sequence). The CDR3 region is CASSYSGQGNQPQHF. As DNA, the CDR3 is TGTGCCAGCAGTTACTCTGGACAGGGCAATCAGCCCCAGCATTTT.

Here the CDR3 reads CASSGSQGSSYEQYF. In nucleotides, the CDR3 is TGTGCCAGCAGTGGCAGCCAGGGGAGCTCCTACGAGCAGTACTTC. The chain is built from TRBV2 and TRBJ2-7; the D gene is possibly TRBD1 (6 bases). Germline V lookup: CDR1 SNHLY, CDR2 FYNNEI. This CDR3 has 15 residues. V lost 4 bases, J lost 0 bases, and 13 bases lay in between.

The V gene is TRBV28, the J gene TRBJ2-7; D might be TRBD1 (5 bases). The CDR3 covers 15 residues. Germline V CDR1 and CDR2: MDHEN, SYDVKM. V was cut by 4 bases and J by 0 bases, with 13 bases left in between. The CDR3 region has the DNA TGTGCCAGCAGTTCCCCCCGACAGTTCTCCTACGAGCAGTACTTC. It is translated as CASSSPRQFSYEQYF.